A single sample is the source of the 25 T cell receptor beta chains below, sequenced in a study of T cells in women clearing cervical HPV infection. Only in-frame clones appear in the TCRdb table, and some are missing; sequencing was by immunoSEQ multiplex PCR. The table gives some 32,000 clones; the top ten clones make up approximately 3% of it. The sequenced sample consisted of blood buffy coat. These receptors originate from a woman aged 18 to 69 with a cervical HPV16 infection that either progressed to CIN3+ or cleared (not recorded which).

Concerning this clone itself: The read terminates 3 residues ahead of where the CDR3 ends, so the germline J gene completes it. The V gene is TRBV18, the J gene TRBJ1-1, with TRBD1 identical over 8 bases. The trim removed 3 bases at V and 3 bases at J, leaving 3 bases unmatched. The V gene's germline CDR1 is KGHSH and CDR2 LQKENI. This CDR3 has 14 residues. The CDR3 sequence is CASSPTGGDTEAFF. The sequenced CDR3 bases are TGTGCCAGCTCACCTACAGGGGGGGACACTGAA.

Worth noting for this clone: The read ends 3 residues early relative to the CDR3; the germline J gene fills the gap. The J gene is TRBJ1-2, the V gene TRBV7-6; 7 bases are shared with TRBD1. The CDR3 is 14 residues long. CDR1 SGHVS and CDR2 FNYEAQ come from the germline V gene. CDR3 loop: CASSFGGGADTYTF. The CDR3 DNA, read in part, is TGTGCCAGCAGCTTTGGAGGGGGCGCAGATACC.

As regards this clone: The CDR3 end is not reached by the read, which stops 3 residues before it; the germline J gene fills it in. This chain links TRBV5-1 with TRBJ2-7; perhaps TRBD1 as D (7 bases). CDR3 length: 15 amino acids. Per germline, CDR1 SGHRS and CDR2 YFSETQ. Trimming stripped 1 base from V and 4 bases from J, with 15 bases between. CDR3 bases read: TGCGCCAGCAGCTTGACGGCAGGGGGAGGATACGAG. Its protein is CASSLTAGGGYE. The entire CDR3 reads CASSLTAGGGYEQYF.

In regard to this clone: The CDR3 is cut off 3 residues early in the read; its end comes from the germline J gene. The chain couples TRBV20-1 to TRBJ2-1, with 8 bases aligning to TRBD2. CDR1 DFQATT and CDR2 SNEGSKA come from the germline V gene (reference sequence). This CDR3 comprises 16 residues. After removal of 1 base from V and 2 bases from J, the junction contained 7 bases not matched to a gene. The sequenced part of the CDR3 DNA is TGCAGTGCTAGAGTTTTTATCGGGGGGGCCTACAATGAG. The encoded protein is CSARVFIGGAYNE. The CDR3 as a whole reads CSARVFIGGAYNEQFF.

Points on this clone: The sequenced fragment ends 3 residues before the CDR3 boundary, so the rest is inferred from the germline J gene. The V call is TRBV2, the J call TRBJ1-5; tentatively, D is TRBD1 (6 bases). The CDR3 has 14 residues. Trimming shortened V by 6 bases and J by 6 bases, and 15 bases separated the two germline ends. CDR1 is SNHLY and CDR2 is FYNNEI in the germline V gene. The CDR3: CASRGEGVGQPQHF. The sequenced CDR3 bases are TGTGCCAGCAGGGGGGAGGGGGTAGGTCAGCCC.

On this clone: The read ends 3 residues early relative to the CDR3; the germline J gene fills the gap. This chain joins TRBV7-2 and TRBJ2-2, with D perhaps assigned TRBD1 or TRBD2 (7 bases each). The germline CDR1 and CDR2 sequences are SGHTA and FQGNSA. CDR3 size: 14 residues. The CDR3 loop reads CASSPQGRGEKLFF. The CDR3 DNA, read in part, is TGTGCCAGCAGCCCACAGGGGAGGGGTGAAAAG.

Remarks on this clone: The read finishes 3 residues shy of the CDR3 end, and the germline J gene is used to complete it. This rearrangement joins TRBV7-8 to TRBJ1-5, with D maybe TRBD1 (6 bases). The CDR3 runs 16 residues. Trimming removed 5 bases from V and 6 bases from J, with 20 bases in between. Looked up from germline, CDR1 is SGHVS and CDR2 is FQNEAQ. The chain's CDR3 is CASSTNRVSGFQPQHF. The CDR3 bases that were read are TGTGCCAGCAGCACCAACAGGGTGAGCGGTTTTCAGCCC.

Of note for this clone: Read sequence stops 3 residues before the CDR3 end, and the germline J gene provides the missing end. The gene calls are TRBV30 and TRBJ1-2; the match to TRBD1 covers 8 bases. With V trimmed by 3 bases and J by 4 bases, 10 bases remained unmatched. Germline values: CDR1 GTSNPN, CDR2 SVGIG (reference sequence). CDR3 length: 15 amino acids. CDR3 DNA (partial): TGTGCCTGGAGAACCCCAGGGGGCTCCCCCTATGGC. Translation: CAWRTPGGSPYG. The entire CDR3 protein reads CAWRTPGGSPYGYTF. Full variable domain (remainder filled in from reference TRBV30 and TRBJ1-2): SQTIHQWPATLVQPVGSPLSLECTVEGTSNPNLYWYRQAAGRGLQLLFYSVGIGQISSEVPQNLSASRPQDRQFILSSKKLLLSDSGFYLCAWRTPGGSPYGYTFGSGTRLTVV.

About this clone itself: The CDR3 end falls 3 residues outside the read, so it is completed with the germline J gene. V usage is TRBV15 and J usage is TRBJ2-7; TRBD1 matches at 9 bases. V shed 1 base and J 4 bases; nucleotides not matched to a gene: 8. The CDR3 has 16 amino acids. The germline gives CDR1 LNHNV, CDR2 YYDKDF (reference sequence). Incomplete CDR3 DNA: TGTGCCACCAGCAGAGGATTCGGGACAGGGCAATACGAG. Amino acid sequence: CATSRGFGTGQYE. The entire CDR3 sequence reads CATSRGFGTGQYEQYF.

CDR3 bases read: TGCAGTGCTACCTCCGGGGAGCGGGGGAGCCAAGAGACC. This translates into CSATSGERGSQET. The CDR3 in full is CSATSGERGSQETQYF. The chain joins TRBV20-1 to TRBJ2-5; 8 nucleotides match TRBD2. The DNA ends 3 residues before the CDR3 does, and the rest of the CDR3 is filled in from the germline J gene. V shed 4 bases, J shed 1 base, and the junction held 11 bases outside the gene matches. CDR1 DFQATT and CDR2 SNEGSKA come from the germline V gene (reference sequence). This CDR3 contains 16 residues.

Worth noting for this clone: The read ends 3 residues early relative to the CDR3; the germline J gene fills the gap. The genes are TRBV5-5 and TRBJ1-6, with a possible D match to TRBD1 (5 bases). Germline assignment: CDR1 SGHKS and CDR2 YYEKEE (reference sequence). CDR3 length: 14 amino acids. V gave up 4 bases and J gave up 7 bases, with 12 bases separating them. The CDR3 spells CASSLAGGNSPLHF. The sequenced CDR3 bases are TGTGCCAGCAGCCTGGCGGGGGGGAATTCACCC.

As regards this clone: The read finishes 3 residues shy of the CDR3 end, and the germline J gene is used to complete it. This chain uses TRBV7-9 with TRBJ1-2, with TRBD1 as a possible D gene (5 bases). Trimming removed 1 base at V and 7 bases at J, with 10 bases between. Germline lookup yields CDR1 SEHNR and CDR2 FQNEAQ (reference sequence). The CDR3 consists of 13 residues. The sequenced CDR3 bases are TGTGCCAGCAGCTTAGAGGGGTTGTTTGGC. Protein product: CASSLEGLFG. The entire CDR3 protein reads CASSLEGLFGYTF. Supplemented by reference TRBV7-9 and TRBJ1-2, the full variable domain reads DTGVSQNPRHKITKRGQNVTFRCDPISEHNRLYWYRQTLGQGPEFLTYFQNEAQLEKSRLLSDRFSAERPKGSFSTLEIQRTEQGDSAMYLCASSLEGLFGYTFGSGTRLTVV.

Worth noting for this clone: The read ends 3 residues shy of where the CDR3 ends; the end is completed using the germline J gene. The chain recombines TRBV28 with TRBJ2-2, with D unresolved. Germline values: CDR1 MDHEN, CDR2 SYDVKM. CDR3 length: 13 amino acids. The sequenced part of the CDR3 DNA is TGTGCCAGCAGACTATCATTGAATTCACCG. Translated, it gives CASRLSLNSP. The entire CDR3 protein reads CASRLSLNSPLFF. Full variable domain (outside the CDR3, taken from reference TRBV28 and TRBJ2-2): DVKVTQSSRYLVKRTGEKVFLECVQDMDHENMFWYRQDPGLGLRLIYFSYDVKMKEKGDIPEGYSVSREKKERFSLILESASTNQTSMYLCASRLSLNSPLFFGEGSRLTVL.

Details on this clone: The read finishes 3 residues shy of the CDR3 end, and the germline J gene is used to complete it. This rearrangement joins TRBV14 to TRBJ1-1; 7 positions agree with TRBD1. The length of the CDR3 is 15 residues. Germline trimming cut 2 bases from V and 2 bases from J; bases unmatched to any gene: 5. Looked up from germline, CDR1 is SGHDN and CDR2 is FVKESK. The CDR3 loop reads CASSQQGGPNTEAFF. The part of the CDR3 DNA that was read is TGTGCCAGCAGCCAACAAGGGGGCCCCAACACTGAA.

Concerning this clone itself: The CDR3 end falls 3 residues outside the read, so it is completed with the germline J gene. The chain recombines TRBV7-9 with TRBJ1-1; no firm D call. CDR1 is SEHNR, CDR2 FQNEAQ, per germline (reference sequence). The CDR3 is 15 amino acids. The covered CDR3 bases are TGTGCCAGCAGCCCGCGGGTAGCGCCTAAGAACATT. The encoded protein is CASSPRVAPKNI. The full-length CDR3 reads as CASSPRVAPKNIAFF. Full variable domain (remainder filled in from reference TRBV7-9 and TRBJ1-1): DTGVSQNPRHKITKRGQNVTFRCDPISEHNRLYWYRQTLGQGPEFLTYFQNEAQLEKSRLLSDRFSAERPKGSFSTLEIQRTEQGDSAMYLCASSPRVAPKNIAFFGQGTRLTVV.

Note on this clone: The sequenced fragment ends 3 residues before the CDR3 boundary, so the rest is inferred from the germline J gene. The V gene is TRBV12-3 or TRBV12-4, the J gene TRBJ2-1, with TRBD2 matching over 11 bases. The CDR3 consists of 15 residues. J gave up 9 bases and V 3 bases, and 7 bases lay outside the gene matches. The sequenced part of the CDR3 DNA is TGTGCCAGCAGTTTTAGCGGGGGGGCCTTGGGTGAG. Its translation is CASSFSGGALGE. The complete CDR3 reads CASSFSGGALGEQFF.

A word on this clone: The CDR3 extends 3 residues past the end of the read, so its final part is completed from the germline J gene. The chain is built from TRBV7-3 and TRBJ2-5, with 8 bases fitting TRBD1. This CDR3 contains 13 residues. CDR1 and CDR2 from the germline V gene are SGHTA and FQGTGA. The ends lost 5 bases at V and 4 bases at J; junction bases unmatched: 3. CDR3 in amino acids: CASSQDRAETQYF. The DNA read from the CDR3 is TGTGCCAGCAGCCAGGACAGGGCAGAGACC.

On this clone: The read stops 3 residues short of the end of the CDR3; the missing end is completed from the germline J gene. This chain joins TRBV2 and TRBJ2-1, with 7 bases aligning to TRBD1. Germline-derived CDR1 and CDR2 are SNHLY and FYNNEI. The CDR3 covers 13 residues. V shed 4 bases, J shed 7 bases, and the junction held 4 bases outside the gene matches. CDR3 in amino acids: CASSADRANEQFF. The CDR3 bases that were read are TGTGCCAGCAGTGCCGACAGGGCTAATGAG.

About this clone itself: The read terminates 3 residues ahead of where the CDR3 ends, so the germline J gene completes it. The chain joins TRBV29-1 to TRBJ1-1, with 8 nucleotides matching TRBD1. CDR1 and CDR2 (germline): SQVTM, ANQGSEA. V trimming: 6 bases; J trimming: 2 bases; junction bases outside the gene matches: 5. This CDR3 contains 13 residues. The CDR3: CSVRGQANTEAFF. The DNA read from the CDR3 is TGCAGCGTGAGGGGACAGGCCAACACTGAA.

As regards this clone: The read ends 3 residues before the CDR3 terminus; that terminus is restored from the germline J gene. The genes are TRBV7-3 and TRBJ2-1, with 10 nucleotides matching TRBD2. This CDR3 has 16 amino acids. In germline, CDR1 is SGHTA, CDR2 FQGTGA. V was pared by 1 base and J by 3 bases, with 3 bases of the junction left unmatched. The covered CDR3 bases are TGTGCCAGCAGCTTAAGAGCGGGGGGGGACTACAATGAG. Protein: CASSLRAGGDYNE. In full, the CDR3 is CASSLRAGGDYNEQFF.

Comments on this clone: The CDR3 end lies 3 residues beyond the end of the read and is filled in from the germline J gene. The chain uses TRBV5-1 and TRBJ2-5; 14 positions agree with TRBD2. Germline assignment: CDR1 SGHRS and CDR2 YFSETQ. The V segment lost 7 bases and the J segment 5 bases; nucleotides outside the gene matches: 10. CDR3 length equals 16 residues. Partial CDR3 DNA: TGCGCCAGCTGCAAGGGGGGACTAGCGGGGGTGGAGACC. This sequence encodes CASCKGGLAGVET. The entire CDR3 protein is CASCKGGLAGVETQYF.

To note about this clone: Sequencing ends 3 residues short of the CDR3 end; the germline J gene provides the rest. The rearrangement joins TRBV7-9 to TRBJ2-3, with D hard to call. Germline V lookup: CDR1 SEHNR, CDR2 FQNEAQ (reference sequence). The CDR3 runs 14 residues. This CDR3 reads CASSLGANQETQYF. The sequenced part of the CDR3 DNA is TGTGCCAGCAGCTTAGGAGCAAACCAAGAGACG.

Worth noting for this clone: The CDR3 extends 3 residues past the end of the read, so its final part is completed from the germline J gene. This chain joins TRBV5-6 and TRBJ2-4, with D perhaps TRBD2 (6 bases). The CDR3 has 15 amino acids. Deletions cut 6 bases from V and 0 bases from J, with 13 bases between. CDR1 is SGHDT, CDR2 YYEEEE, per germline. The part of the CDR3 DNA that was read is TGTGCCAGCACATTTGGCGGGGTAGCCAAAAACATT. Amino acids: CASTFGGVAKNI. The CDR3 as a whole reads CASTFGGVAKNIQYF.

With respect to this clone: The read is 3 residues too short to cover the CDR3 end, so that end is filled in from the germline J gene. The J gene is TRBJ2-3, the V gene TRBV7-2; 15 bases fit TRBD2. Losses at the gene ends were 5 bases for V and 8 bases for J; bases not matched to a gene: 5. CDR1 is SGHTA, CDR2 FQGNSA, per germline. This CDR3 is 15 amino acids long. CDR3 DNA, as far as it was read: TGTGCCAGCAGCACAGGACTAGCGGGGGGGACTACG. Its protein is CASSTGLAGGTT. The full CDR3 reads CASSTGLAGGTTQYF.

With respect to this clone: The read gets to within 3 residues of the CDR3 end, and the germline J gene fills in the rest. The V and J genes are TRBV7-9 and TRBJ2-3; tentatively, D is TRBD1 (6 bases). Germline-derived CDR1 and CDR2 are SEHNR and FQNEAQ (reference sequence). The CDR3 extends over 15 amino acids. Trimming took 1 base from V and 7 from J, leaving 15 bases between them. The CDR3 protein is CASSLESVGDNTQYF. The part of the CDR3 DNA that was read is TGTGCCAGCAGCTTAGAATCCGTGGGGGACAATACG.